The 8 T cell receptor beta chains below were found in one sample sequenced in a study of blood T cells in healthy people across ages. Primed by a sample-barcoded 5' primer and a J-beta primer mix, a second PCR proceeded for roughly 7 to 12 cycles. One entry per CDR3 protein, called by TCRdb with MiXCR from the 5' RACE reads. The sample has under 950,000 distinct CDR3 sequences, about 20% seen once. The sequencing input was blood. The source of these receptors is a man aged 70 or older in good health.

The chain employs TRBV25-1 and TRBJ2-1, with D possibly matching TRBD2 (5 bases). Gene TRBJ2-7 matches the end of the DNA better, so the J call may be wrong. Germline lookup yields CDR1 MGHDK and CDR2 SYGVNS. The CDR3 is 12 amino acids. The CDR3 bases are TGTGCCAGCAGGGTGGGTCTAGCCGAGCAGTACTTC. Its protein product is CASRVGLAEQYF.

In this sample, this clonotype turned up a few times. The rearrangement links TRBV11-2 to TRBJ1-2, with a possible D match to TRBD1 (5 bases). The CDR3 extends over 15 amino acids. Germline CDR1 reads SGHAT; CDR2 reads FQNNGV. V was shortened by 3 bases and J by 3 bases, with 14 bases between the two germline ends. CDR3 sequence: CASSLGPATYYGYTF. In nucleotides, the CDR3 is TGTGCCAGCAGCTTGGGGCCGGCCACCTACTATGGCTACACCTTC.

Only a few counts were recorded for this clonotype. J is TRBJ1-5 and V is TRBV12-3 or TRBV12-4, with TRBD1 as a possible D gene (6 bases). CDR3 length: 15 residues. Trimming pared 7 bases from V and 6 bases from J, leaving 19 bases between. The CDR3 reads CASIKGGGRGQPQHF. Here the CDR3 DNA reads TGTGCCAGCATCAAAGGGGGGGGACGGGGTCAGCCCCAGCATTTT.

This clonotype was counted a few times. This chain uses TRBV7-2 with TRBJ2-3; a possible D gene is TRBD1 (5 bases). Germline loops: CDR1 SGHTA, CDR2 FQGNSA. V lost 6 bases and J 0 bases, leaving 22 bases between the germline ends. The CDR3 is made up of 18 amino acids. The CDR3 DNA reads TGTGCCAGCAGACCACAGACCCAGGGTTGGGCAAGCACAGATACGCAGTATTTT. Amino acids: CASRPQTQGWASTDTQYF.

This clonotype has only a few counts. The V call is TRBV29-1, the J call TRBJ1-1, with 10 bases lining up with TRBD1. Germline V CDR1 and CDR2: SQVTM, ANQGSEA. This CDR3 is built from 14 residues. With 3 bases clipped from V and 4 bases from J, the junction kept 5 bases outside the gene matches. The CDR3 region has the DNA TGCAGCGTTGATCGGACAGGGGGGCCCACTGAAGCTTTCTTT. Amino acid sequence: CSVDRTGGPTEAFF.

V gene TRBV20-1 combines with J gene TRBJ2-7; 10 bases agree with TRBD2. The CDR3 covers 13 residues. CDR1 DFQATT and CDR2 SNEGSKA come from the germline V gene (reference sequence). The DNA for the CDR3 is TGCAGACCGACCACTAGCGGGACCTACGAGCAGTACTTC. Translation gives CRPTTSGTYEQYF.

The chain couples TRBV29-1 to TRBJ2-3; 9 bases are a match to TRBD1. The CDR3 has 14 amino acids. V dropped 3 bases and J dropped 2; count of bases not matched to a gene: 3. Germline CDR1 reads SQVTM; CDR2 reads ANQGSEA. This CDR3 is CSVDSQGATDTQYF. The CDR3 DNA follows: TGCAGCGTTGATTCACAGGGGGCCACAGATACGCAGTATTTT.

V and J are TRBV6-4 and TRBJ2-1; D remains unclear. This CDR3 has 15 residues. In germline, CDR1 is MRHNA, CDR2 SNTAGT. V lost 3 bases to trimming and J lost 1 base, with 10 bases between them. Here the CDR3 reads CASSEESFSYNEQFF. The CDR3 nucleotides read TGTGCCAGCAGTGAGGAGTCTTTTTCCTACAATGAGCAGTTCTTC.